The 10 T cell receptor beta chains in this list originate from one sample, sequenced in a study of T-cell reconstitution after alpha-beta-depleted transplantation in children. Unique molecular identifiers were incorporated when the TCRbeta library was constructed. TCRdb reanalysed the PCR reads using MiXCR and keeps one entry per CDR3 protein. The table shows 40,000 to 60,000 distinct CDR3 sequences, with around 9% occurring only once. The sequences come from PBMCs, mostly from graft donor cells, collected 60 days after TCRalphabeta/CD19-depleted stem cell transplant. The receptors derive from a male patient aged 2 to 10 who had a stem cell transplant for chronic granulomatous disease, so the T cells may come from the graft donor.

CDR3 loop: CASSALAGAEPQHF. DNA for the CDR3: TGTGCCAGCAGCGCCTTAGCTGGGGCTGAGCCCCAGCATTTT. J is TRBJ1-5 and V is TRBV7-6, with D possibly matching TRBD1 (5 bases). The V gene's germline CDR1 is SGHVS and CDR2 FNYEAQ. Trimming took 5 bases from V and 8 from J, leaving 16 bases between them. CDR3 size: 14 residues.

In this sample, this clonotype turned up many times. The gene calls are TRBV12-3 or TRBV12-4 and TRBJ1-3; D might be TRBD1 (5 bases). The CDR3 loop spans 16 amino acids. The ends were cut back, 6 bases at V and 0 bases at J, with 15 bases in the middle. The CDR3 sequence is CASRGPGLLSGNTIYF. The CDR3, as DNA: TGTGCCAGCAGGGGACCGGGACTGCTCTCTGGAAACACCATATATTTT.

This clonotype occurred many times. In DNA form, the CDR3 reads TGTGCCAGCAGCCATGACCCTACGAGGAACGAGCAGTACTTC. Translated: CASSHDPTRNEQYF. The rearrangement uses TRBV14 and TRBJ2-7, with no clear D. CDR3 size: 14 residues. Trimming removed 3 bases at V and 5 bases at J, with 14 bases between. Germline-derived CDR1 and CDR2 are SGHDN and FVKESK.

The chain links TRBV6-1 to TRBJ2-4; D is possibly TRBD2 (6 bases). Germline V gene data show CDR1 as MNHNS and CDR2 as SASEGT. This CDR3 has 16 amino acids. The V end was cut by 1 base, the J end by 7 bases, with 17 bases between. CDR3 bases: TGTGCCAGCAGTGAAGACAAAAGGCTTGCGGGGAACATTCAGTACTTC. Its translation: CASSEDKRLAGNIQYF.

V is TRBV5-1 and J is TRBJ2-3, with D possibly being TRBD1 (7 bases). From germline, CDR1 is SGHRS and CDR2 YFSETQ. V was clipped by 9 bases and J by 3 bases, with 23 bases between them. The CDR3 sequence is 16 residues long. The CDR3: CAIAQLAGGRTDTQYF. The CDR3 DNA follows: TGCGCCATAGCTCAGTTGGCAGGGGGGCGGACAGATACGCAGTATTTT. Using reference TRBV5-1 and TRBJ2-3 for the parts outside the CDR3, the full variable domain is KAGVTQTPRYLIKTRGQQVTLSCSPISGHRSVSWYQQTPGQGLQFLFEYFSETQRNKGNFPGRFSGRQFSNSRSEMNVSTLELGDSALYLCAIAQLAGGRTDTQYFGPGTRLTVL.

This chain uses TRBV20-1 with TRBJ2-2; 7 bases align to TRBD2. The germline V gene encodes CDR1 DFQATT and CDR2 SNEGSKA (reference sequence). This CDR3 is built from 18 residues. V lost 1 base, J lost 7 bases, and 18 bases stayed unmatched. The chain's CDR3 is CSARAASGWFKRVGELFF. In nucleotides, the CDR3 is TGCAGTGCTAGAGCTGCTAGCGGCTGGTTCAAACGTGTCGGGGAGCTGTTTTTT.

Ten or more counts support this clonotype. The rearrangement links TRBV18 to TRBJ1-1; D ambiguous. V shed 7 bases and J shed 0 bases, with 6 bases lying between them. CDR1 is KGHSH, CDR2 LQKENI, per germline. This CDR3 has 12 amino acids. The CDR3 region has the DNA TGTGCCAGCTTTCGGATGAACACTGAAGCTTTCTTT. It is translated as CASFRMNTEAFF.

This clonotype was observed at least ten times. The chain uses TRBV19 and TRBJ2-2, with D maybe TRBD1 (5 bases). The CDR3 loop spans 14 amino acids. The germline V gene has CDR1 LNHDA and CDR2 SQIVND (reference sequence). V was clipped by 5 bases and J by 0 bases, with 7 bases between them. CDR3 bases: TGTGCCAGTAGTTCAGGGCCGAACACCGGGGAGCTGTTTTTT. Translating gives CASSSGPNTGELFF.

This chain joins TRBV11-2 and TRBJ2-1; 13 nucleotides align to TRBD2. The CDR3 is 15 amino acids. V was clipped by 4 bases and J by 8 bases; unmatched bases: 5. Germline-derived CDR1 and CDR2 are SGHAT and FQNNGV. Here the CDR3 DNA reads TGTGCCAGCAGCTCTACTAGCGGGAGGGCCGATGAGCAGTTCTTC. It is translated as CASSSTSGRADEQFF.

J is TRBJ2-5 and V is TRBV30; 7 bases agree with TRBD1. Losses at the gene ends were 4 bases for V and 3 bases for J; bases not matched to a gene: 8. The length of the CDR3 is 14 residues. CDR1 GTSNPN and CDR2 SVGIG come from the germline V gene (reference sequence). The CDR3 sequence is CAWTLGQKKETQYF. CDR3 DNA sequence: TGTGCCTGGACTTTGGGACAGAAGAAAGAGACCCAGTACTTC.